A selection of T cell receptor beta chains follows, all from one sample in a study of T-cell reconstitution after alpha-beta-depleted transplantation in children. TCRdb re-analysed the PCR reads in MiXCR, keeping a single row per CDR3 protein. This table has hundreds of thousands of distinct CDR3 sequences, about an eighth appearing once. The sequenced sample was PBMCs, obtained before TCRalphabeta/CD19-depleted stem cell transplant. The source is a girl aged 2 to 9 with congenital amegakaryocytic thrombocytopenia, due to receive a stem cell transplant. The CDR3 runs from the conserved cysteine through the conserved F or W. The D gene is left open where the match is weak. Clone size is given for some rows only: seen once, a few or many times, or a class if the clone is expanded.

clone_size	v_call	j_call	d_call	cdr3_aa	cdr3_nt
-	TRBV7-9	TRBJ2-1	-	CASSLVTVGEQFF	TGTGCCAGCAGCTTAGTAACGGTGGGCGAGCAGTTCTTC
few	TRBV7-9	TRBJ2-3	-	CASSSEKRLEYF	TGTGCCAGCAGCTCCGAGAAGCGGCTAGAGTATTTT
many	TRBV20-1	TRBJ2-7	TRBD1	CSARVPGGPNEQYF	TGCAGTGCTAGAGTACCAGGGGGCCCCAACGAGCAGTACTTC
-	TRBV5-1	TRBJ2-1	TRBD2	CASSWGTSGRVTHPEFF	TGCGCCAGCAGCTGGGGGACTAGCGGGAGGGTTACCCACCCGGAGTTCTTC
few	TRBV20-1	TRBJ2-1	-	CSAVGGASSYNEQFF	TGCAGTGCGGTGGGTGGGGCTAGCAGTTACAATGAGCAGTTCTTC
many	TRBV25-1	TRBJ1-1	-	CASSEGTEFEAFF	TGTGCCAGCAGTGAGGGGACGGAGTTTGAAGCTTTCTTT
few	TRBV3-1	TRBJ2-6	-	CASSQIGSTGANVLTF	TGTGCCAGCAGCCAAATAGGTTCGACTGGGGCCAACGTCCTGACTTTC
many	TRBV5-1	TRBJ1-4	TRBD1	CASSQDRAYLFF	TGCGCCAGCAGCCAGGACAGGGCATATCTATTTTTT
many	TRBV7-2	TRBJ2-5	-	CASSLYESGQTQYF	TGTGCCAGCAGCTTATATGAGTCGGGACAGACCCAGTACTTC
many	TRBV5-1	TRBJ2-1	TRBD2	CASSLGLAPANNEQFF	TGCGCCAGCAGCTTGGGACTAGCGCCAGCAAACAATGAGCAGTTCTTC
many	TRBV20-1	TRBJ1-2	-	CSARPRDGPNYGYTF	TGCAGTGCTAGACCCCGGGACGGCCCTAACTATGGCTACACCTTC
once	TRBV30	TRBJ2-1	-	CAWSGLGEQFF	TGTGCCTGGAGCGGGTTGGGTGAGCAGTTCTTC
few	TRBV11-2	TRBJ2-1	TRBD2	CASQRERTNEQFF	TGTGCCAGCCAGCGGGAGAGGACGAATGAGCAGTTCTTC
many	TRBV5-1	TRBJ2-1	TRBD2	CASSLPPLAVSYNEQFF	TGCGCCAGCAGCTTGCCGCCTCTAGCGGTCTCCTACAATGAGCAGTTCTTC
-	TRBV20-1	TRBJ2-7	TRBD2	CSAREYGGYYEQYF	TGCAGTGCTAGGGAGTACGGGGGGTACTACGAGCAGTACTTC
many	TRBV29-1	TRBJ2-7	-	CSVVQGPYEQYF	TGCAGCGTTGTACAGGGCCCCTACGAGCAGTACTTC
many	TRBV10-1	TRBJ2-5	-	CASSDGARKETQYF	TGCGCCAGCAGTGATGGCGCAAGGAAAGAGACCCAGTACTTC
many	TRBV5-1	TRBJ2-2	TRBD1	CASSPDRGDTGELFF	TGCGCCAGCAGCCCTGACAGGGGAGACACCGGGGAGCTGTTTTTT
-	TRBV28	TRBJ1-5	-	CASSFSLSNQPQHF	TGTGCCAGCAGCTTCAGCCTTAGCAATCAGCCCCAGCATTTT
few	TRBV3-1	TRBJ2-3	-	CASSLQVGVHATDTQYF	TGTGCCAGCAGCCTTCAAGTAGGGGTCCACGCCACAGATACGCAGTATTTT
-	TRBV3-1	TRBJ2-1	TRBD2	CASSQITGTRHNEQFF	TGTGCCAGCAGCCAAATCACAGGGACTAGACACAATGAGCAGTTCTTC
many	TRBV28	TRBJ2-7	-	CASRRLGTSGYEQYF	TGTGCCAGCAGGAGACTTGGGACTTCAGGCTACGAGCAGTACTTC
many	TRBV5-1	TRBJ2-7	TRBD2	CASSRTSGAYEQYF	TGCGCCAGCAGCCGGACTAGCGGGGCGTACGAGCAGTACTTC
many	TRBV19	TRBJ2-1	TRBD2	CASSMFLAGDNEQFF	TGTGCCAGTAGTATGTTTCTAGCGGGAGATAATGAGCAGTTCTTC
few	TRBV18	TRBJ2-7	-	CASSLTRDPLTGYEQYF	TGTGCCAGCTCACTCACCCGGGACCCTCTAACGGGTTACGAGCAGTACTTC
few	TRBV5-1	TRBJ2-1	-	CASSLAGKASLNEQFF	TGCGCCAGCAGCTTGGCCGGGAAAGCAAGCCTCAATGAGCAGTTCTTC
-	TRBV27	TRBJ2-5	-	CASSLLASQETQYF	TGTGCCAGCAGTTTATTAGCCAGCCAAGAGACCCAGTACTTC
few	TRBV15	TRBJ2-2	-	CATSREWGTGELFF	TGTGCCACCAGCAGAGAGTGGGGCACCGGGGAGCTGTTTTTT
many	TRBV29-1	TRBJ2-3	-	CSVDTALGTDTQYF	TGCAGCGTTGACACTGCCTTGGGCACAGATACGCAGTATTTT
-	TRBV12-3/TRBV12-4	TRBJ2-7	TRBD2	CASSFFTGGYEQYF	TGTGCCAGCAGTTTTTTTACGGGGGGCTACGAGCAGTACTTC
many	TRBV20-1	TRBJ2-1	TRBD2	CSADTGTRPNEQFF	TGCAGTGCCGATACGGGGACTAGACCCAATGAGCAGTTCTTC
many	TRBV24-1	TRBJ2-1	TRBD2	CATSENSGRAVNEQFF	TGTGCCACCAGTGAGAATAGCGGGAGGGCCGTTAATGAGCAGTTCTTC
many	TRBV20-1	TRBJ2-7	-	CSARDWRGSYEQYF	TGCAGTGCTAGAGATTGGAGGGGCTCCTACGAGCAGTACTTC
-	TRBV3-1	TRBJ2-2	TRBD2	CASSQDRRLAGGSNTGELFF	TGTGCCAGCAGCCAAGATCGGCGACTAGCGGGAGGATCGAACACCGGGGAGCTGTTTTTT
many	TRBV29-1	TRBJ2-5	-	CSVTPSGPETQYF	TGCAGCGTGACCCCGTCGGGACCAGAGACCCAGTACTTC
many	TRBV18	TRBJ2-3	-	CASSPASTDTQYF	TGTGCCAGCTCACCAGCTAGCACAGATACGCAGTATTTT
few	TRBV12-3/TRBV12-4	TRBJ2-2	TRBD2	CASSMTSGNTGELFF	TGTGCCAGCAGTATGACTAGCGGGAACACCGGGGAGCTGTTTTTT
-	TRBV7-9	TRBJ2-1	TRBD2	CAALAGTSGYNEQFF	TGTGCCGCCTTAGCCGGGACTAGCGGTTACAATGAGCAGTTCTTC
many	TRBV29-1	TRBJ1-1	-	CSVERADRPMNTEAFF	TGCAGCGTTGAGAGGGCCGACAGGCCTATGAACACTGAAGCTTTCTTT
many	TRBV10-2	TRBJ2-3	TRBD2	CASSEGLAGTSTDTQYF	TGCGCCAGCAGTGAGGGGTTAGCGGGAACTAGCACAGATACGCAGTATTTT
-	TRBV7-9	TRBJ2-3	TRBD2	CASSFSGDGDTQYF	TGTGCCAGCAGCTTTAGCGGGGACGGAGATACGCAGTATTTT
few	TRBV19	TRBJ2-5	-	CASRSSGRETQYF	TGTGCCAGTAGAAGCAGCGGCCGGGAGACCCAGTACTTC
many	TRBV15	TRBJ2-3	TRBD2	CATSRDVLAGGGVPTDTQYF	TGTGCCACCAGCAGAGATGTACTAGCGGGAGGAGGGGTTCCGACAGATACGCAGTATTTT
few	TRBV4-1	TRBJ2-5	TRBD1	CASSPEDRAQETQYF	TGCGCCAGCAGCCCAGAAGACAGGGCCCAAGAGACCCAGTACTTC